This T cell receptor (beta chain) stems from a study of blood T cell repertoires in COVID-19. Study-wide context: Samples representing acute and convalescent COVID-19 were sourced from the United States, Italy and Spain.

In the source study's methods: Reference gene primers were amplified, and this amplification served to estimate nucleated cell counts. TCRdb's table, derived via immunoSEQ multiplex PCR, lists solely in-frame clones and lacks some. V and J calls and clone size come straight from that table; D and trimming were deduced from the DNA. This sample has roughly 250,000 clones, with about 93% found just once. Seattle patient enrollment occurred during active infection, with longitudinal follow-up thereafter. This CDR3 is 14 amino acids long. V was shortened by 4 bases and J by 7 bases, with 16 bases between the two germline ends. The germline V gene encodes CDR1 MNHEY and CDR2 SVGAGI.

The sample was peripheral blood. The origin of this receptor is a man between 25 and 39 years old with COVID-19, enrolled during active disease. V gene TRBV6-5 combines with J gene TRBJ1-1, with a possible D match to TRBD1 (5 bases). The CDR3, as DNA: TGTGCCAGCAGTTTCGATACCTGGAGGGGTGAAGCTTTCTTT. Protein sequence: CASSFDTWRGEAFF.